Listed below are T cell receptor beta chains from one sample, sequenced in a study of T cell changes during pregnancy in multiple sclerosis. The data were produced by immunoSEQ multiplex PCR, yet TCRdb's version contains in-frame clones alone and is incomplete. The data contain 60,000 to 85,000 clones, about 90% of them seen just once; the ten biggest clones take up about 1.5%. This material consisted of peripheral blood, taken in the second trimester of pregnancy. The source is a female donor in good health, enrolled as a control in a pregnancy study. Both conserved end residues are part of each CDR3. The order of the fields is clone size, V gene, D gene, J gene, CDR3 DNA, CDR3 protein. A D gene is named only where the DNA matches it firmly. Where a row states a size, it is once, few, many or the class of an expanded clone; other rows omit it.

abundance: NA; v_gene: TRBV15; d_gene: NA; j_gene: TRBJ1-1; CDR3nt: TGTGCCACCAGCTTTGGAGACGGTGTGGACACTGAAGCTTTCTTT; CDR3aa: CATSFGDGVDTEAFF
abundance: few; v_gene: TRBV6-1; d_gene: NA; j_gene: TRBJ1-2; CDR3nt: TGTGCCAGCATGACGGGAGTGGGTGGCTACACCTTC; CDR3aa: CASMTGVGGYTF
abundance: NA; v_gene: TRBV6-6; d_gene: NA; j_gene: TRBJ2-1; CDR3nt: TGTGCCAGCACAATGAGGGGGGGGCCCGGTGAGCAGTTCTTC; CDR3aa: CASTMRGGPGEQFF
abundance: NA; v_gene: TRBV6-4; d_gene: NA; j_gene: TRBJ1-4; CDR3nt: TGTGCCAGCAGTGCACAGGCGGGGGGTGAAAAACTGTTTTTT; CDR3aa: CASSAQAGGEKLFF
abundance: NA; v_gene: TRBV18; d_gene: NA; j_gene: TRBJ2-3; CDR3nt: TGTGCCAGCTCACCCCAACCGGGACTCGCCACAGATACGCAGTATTTT; CDR3aa: CASSPQPGLATDTQYF
abundance: NA; v_gene: TRBV2; d_gene: NA; j_gene: TRBJ2-1; CDR3nt: TGTGCCAGCAATCCCAAGCTTTCCGATGAGCAGTTCTTC; CDR3aa: CASNPKLSDEQFF
abundance: NA; v_gene: TRBV7-9; d_gene: TRBD2; j_gene: TRBJ2-5; CDR3nt: TGTGCCAGCAGCTCGGGGCGGGGGGCGAGTGAGACCCAGTACTTC; CDR3aa: CASSSGRGASETQYF
abundance: NA; v_gene: TRBV15; d_gene: NA; j_gene: TRBJ1-4; CDR3nt: TGTGCCACCAGGGAGGATAACGGTAATGAAAAACTGTTTTTT; CDR3aa: CATREDNGNEKLFF
abundance: NA; v_gene: TRBV18; d_gene: TRBD1; j_gene: TRBJ2-7; CDR3nt: TGTGCCAGCTCACCGATTAACAAATCCCCTCCTTTTCTCGGACAGGGTGGATCTGGGCAGTACTTC; CDR3aa: CASSPINKSPPFLGQGGSGQYF
abundance: NA; v_gene: TRBV27; d_gene: NA; j_gene: TRBJ2-1; CDR3nt: TGTGCCAGCAGTTTATCAGTCTCGAGCTCCCACAATGAGCAGTTCTTC; CDR3aa: CASSLSVSSSHNEQFF
abundance: NA; v_gene: TRBV15; d_gene: NA; j_gene: TRBJ1-5; CDR3nt: TGTGCCACCAGCAGAGATCTAGGACACGCTAATCAGCCCCAGCATTTT; CDR3aa: CATSRDLGHANQPQHF
abundance: NA; v_gene: TRBV19; d_gene: TRBD1; j_gene: TRBJ2-7; CDR3nt: TGTGCCAGTAGTAGGGACAGGGGGCAGCACGAGCAGTACTTC; CDR3aa: CASSRDRGQHEQYF
abundance: NA; v_gene: TRBV18; d_gene: NA; j_gene: TRBJ1-1; CDR3nt: TGTGCCAGCTCACCCAAGGGGGGGCAGAGGAACACTGAAGCTTTCTTT; CDR3aa: CASSPKGGQRNTEAFF
abundance: NA; v_gene: TRBV5-4; d_gene: NA; j_gene: TRBJ2-7; CDR3nt: TGTGCCAGCAGCTTCGGGAGTCCCTACGAGCAGTACTTC; CDR3aa: CASSFGSPYEQYF
abundance: NA; v_gene: TRBV27; d_gene: NA; j_gene: TRBJ1-1; CDR3nt: TGTGCCACCATCTTCGGAGGATACACTGAAGCTTTCTTT; CDR3aa: CATIFGGYTEAFF
abundance: once; v_gene: TRBV2; d_gene: TRBD1; j_gene: TRBJ1-1; CDR3nt: TGTGCCAGCAGTGGACAGGGGAACACTGAAGCTTTCTTT; CDR3aa: CASSGQGNTEAFF
abundance: NA; v_gene: TRBV6-5; d_gene: NA; j_gene: TRBJ1-2; CDR3nt: TGTGCCAGCAGTTTAACAGGGATCTATGGCTACACCTTC; CDR3aa: CASSLTGIYGYTF
abundance: few; v_gene: TRBV19; d_gene: NA; j_gene: TRBJ1-2; CDR3nt: TGTGCCAGTAACTCCGAGGCTCCAGGGGGCTACACCTTC; CDR3aa: CASNSEAPGGYTF
abundance: NA; v_gene: TRBV27; d_gene: NA; j_gene: TRBJ2-3; CDR3nt: TGTGCCAGCAGTTTCGGGGGACCCACAGATACGCAGTATTTT; CDR3aa: CASSFGGPTDTQYF
abundance: NA; v_gene: TRBV6-1; d_gene: TRBD1; j_gene: TRBJ1-5; CDR3nt: TGTGCCAGCAGTGTCTCCGGGACAGGGGCTCAGCCCCAGCATTTT; CDR3aa: CASSVSGTGAQPQHF
abundance: NA; v_gene: TRBV6-5; d_gene: TRBD1; j_gene: TRBJ2-7; CDR3nt: TGTGCCAGCCAGGGGGCCTACGAGCAGTACTTC; CDR3aa: CASQGAYEQYF
abundance: NA; v_gene: TRBV7-9; d_gene: NA; j_gene: TRBJ2-2; CDR3nt: TGTGCCAGCAGCTTAGGGCGGGGTGCACCTCGGGCCGGGGAGCTGTTTTTT; CDR3aa: CASSLGRGAPRAGELFF
abundance: NA; v_gene: TRBV23-1; d_gene: NA; j_gene: TRBJ1-2; CDR3nt: TGCGCCAGCAGTCAATCCGGGACAAACTATGGCTACACCTTC; CDR3aa: CASSQSGTNYGYTF
abundance: NA; v_gene: TRBV5-1; d_gene: NA; j_gene: TRBJ2-7; CDR3nt: TGCGCCAGCAGCTTGGATAGCGGGACAGTAACCTACGAGCAGTACTTC; CDR3aa: CASSLDSGTVTYEQYF
abundance: NA; v_gene: TRBV7-2; d_gene: NA; j_gene: TRBJ2-1; CDR3nt: TGTGCCAGCAGCCAAAGGGGTATGGGACTGAGGGCCAATGAGCAGTTCTTC; CDR3aa: CASSQRGMGLRANEQFF
abundance: NA; v_gene: TRBV28; d_gene: NA; j_gene: TRBJ1-4; CDR3nt: TGTGCCGGGGGGGAAACTAATGAAAAACTGTTTTTT; CDR3aa: CAGGETNEKLFF
abundance: NA; v_gene: TRBV28; d_gene: TRBD1; j_gene: TRBJ2-7; CDR3nt: TGTGCCAGCAGTTTCCAGACAGGGGACCACGAGCAGTACTTC; CDR3aa: CASSFQTGDHEQYF
abundance: NA; v_gene: TRBV19; d_gene: NA; j_gene: TRBJ1-1; CDR3nt: TGTGCCAGTAGTAATGGGCGAGTGAGCACTGAAGCTTTCTTT; CDR3aa: CASSNGRVSTEAFF
abundance: NA; v_gene: TRBV28; d_gene: NA; j_gene: TRBJ2-5; CDR3nt: TGTGCCAGCGGAGAGACAGAGTCTCAAGAGACCCAGTACTTC; CDR3aa: CASGETESQETQYF
abundance: once; v_gene: TRBV30; d_gene: TRBD2; j_gene: TRBJ2-7; CDR3nt: TGTGCCTGTGAAGCGGGAGGGCCCAGGGAGCAGTACTTC; CDR3aa: CACEAGGPREQYF
abundance: few; v_gene: TRBV28; d_gene: NA; j_gene: TRBJ1-2; CDR3nt: TGTGCCAGCAGTTTATCCGACAGGAATTATGGCTACACCTTC; CDR3aa: CASSLSDRNYGYTF
abundance: once; v_gene: TRBV28; d_gene: TRBD1; j_gene: TRBJ2-1; CDR3nt: TGTGCCAGCAGGCACAGACAGGGGATCGTCTCCTACAATGAGCAGTTCTTC; CDR3aa: CASRHRQGIVSYNEQFF
abundance: NA; v_gene: TRBV5-1; d_gene: NA; j_gene: TRBJ1-5; CDR3nt: TGCGCCAGCAGCGGAGCCGGGAGGAGCAGTGATAATCAGCCCCAGCATTTT; CDR3aa: CASSGAGRSSDNQPQHF
abundance: NA; v_gene: TRBV19; d_gene: TRBD1; j_gene: TRBJ1-5; CDR3nt: TGTGCCAGTAGTTCGGACTGGACAGGGGGATTTATCGAAAGCAATCAGCCCCAGCATTTT; CDR3aa: CASSSDWTGGFIESNQPQHF
abundance: NA; v_gene: TRBV9; d_gene: NA; j_gene: TRBJ2-1; CDR3nt: TGTGCCAGCAGCGCGCGCCTTAGCTCCTACAATGAGCAGTTCTTC; CDR3aa: CASSARLSSYNEQFF
abundance: NA; v_gene: TRBV9; d_gene: NA; j_gene: TRBJ1-6; CDR3nt: TGTGCCAGCAGCGTTTGGCCCCTAAGGGGCGATAATTCACCCCTCCACTTT; CDR3aa: CASSVWPLRGDNSPLHF
abundance: NA; v_gene: TRBV18; d_gene: TRBD1; j_gene: TRBJ2-7; CDR3nt: TGTGCCAGCTCACCACCGATAGGACAGGGCCCCGGTCCCCTCTACGAGCAGTACTTC; CDR3aa: CASSPPIGQGPGPLYEQYF
abundance: NA; v_gene: TRBV6-4; d_gene: TRBD1; j_gene: TRBJ2-7; CDR3nt: TGTGCCAGCAGTGACGGGACAGGGAAATCCGAGCAGTACTTC; CDR3aa: CASSDGTGKSEQYF
abundance: NA; v_gene: TRBV11-2; d_gene: TRBD1; j_gene: TRBJ2-3; CDR3nt: TGTGCCAGCAGCTTTAGGGGGCGCCTGGGCGTTGTGGCAGATACGCAGTATTTT; CDR3aa: CASSFRGRLGVVADTQYF
abundance: NA; v_gene: TRBV19; d_gene: TRBD1; j_gene: TRBJ1-1; CDR3nt: TGTGCCAGTAGCTTACAGGGGGTGAACACTGAAGCTTTCTTT; CDR3aa: CASSLQGVNTEAFF
abundance: few; v_gene: TRBV4-2; d_gene: TRBD2; j_gene: TRBJ2-7; CDR3nt: TGTGCCAGCAGCCAGGGACTAGCGGGTTCCTACGAGCAGTACTTC; CDR3aa: CASSQGLAGSYEQYF
abundance: NA; v_gene: TRBV9; d_gene: NA; j_gene: TRBJ1-4; CDR3nt: TGTGCCAGCAGCGTAGCGGGCAGGGGTAGTGAAAAACTGTTTTTT; CDR3aa: CASSVAGRGSEKLFF
abundance: once; v_gene: TRBV28; d_gene: NA; j_gene: TRBJ1-1; CDR3nt: TGTGCCAGCAGTTTTGAGGTGGGCACTGAAGCTTTCTTT; CDR3aa: CASSFEVGTEAFF